This T cell receptor beta chain was recorded in a study of blood T cell repertoires in COVID-19. Background on the study: The United States, Italy and Spain supplied acute and convalescent COVID-19 samples. From T cells, B-cell-depleted T cells, or PBMCs came the material, which was cDNA or gDNA.

In the source study's methods: Amplification of reference gene primers was used by the study to estimate nucleated cell counts. The repertoire was sequenced with immunoSEQ multiplex PCR; TCRdb's copy has only in-frame clones and lacks some. That table is the source of V, J and clone size, and D and trimming were worked out from the DNA. Of approximately 99,000 clones in the sample, over 75% were seen once. The CDR3 loop spans 13 amino acids. Trimming cost V 5 bases and J 7 bases; bases outside gene matches: 11. CDR1 and CDR2 from the germline V gene are SQVTM and ANQGSEA. The sequencing input was peripheral blood. The receptor was isolated from a human donor in a cohort sampled during active COVID-19. V is TRBV29-1 and J is TRBJ2-7, with 7 bases fitting TRBD1. The CDR3 DNA is TGCAGCGTTTCCCGGACAGGCCAAGGGGAGCAGTACTTC. Translating gives CSVSRTGQGEQYF.